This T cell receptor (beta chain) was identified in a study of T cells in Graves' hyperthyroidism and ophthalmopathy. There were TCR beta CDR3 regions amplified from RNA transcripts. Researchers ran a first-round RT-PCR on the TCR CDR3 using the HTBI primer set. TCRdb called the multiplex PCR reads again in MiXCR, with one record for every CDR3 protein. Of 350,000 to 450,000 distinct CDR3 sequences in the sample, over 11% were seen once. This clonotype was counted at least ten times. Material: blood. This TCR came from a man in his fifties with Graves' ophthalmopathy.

The CDR3 bases are TGTGCCAGCTCACCGTGGGGGGGTTACCAAGAGACCCAGTACTTC. This codes for CASSPWGGYQETQYF. This chain connects TRBV18 to TRBJ2-5; 7 bases agree with TRBD2. After removal of 3 bases from V and 0 bases from J, the junction contained 4 bases not matched to a gene. This CDR3 has 15 amino acids. The V gene's germline CDR1 is KGHSH and CDR2 LQKENI.